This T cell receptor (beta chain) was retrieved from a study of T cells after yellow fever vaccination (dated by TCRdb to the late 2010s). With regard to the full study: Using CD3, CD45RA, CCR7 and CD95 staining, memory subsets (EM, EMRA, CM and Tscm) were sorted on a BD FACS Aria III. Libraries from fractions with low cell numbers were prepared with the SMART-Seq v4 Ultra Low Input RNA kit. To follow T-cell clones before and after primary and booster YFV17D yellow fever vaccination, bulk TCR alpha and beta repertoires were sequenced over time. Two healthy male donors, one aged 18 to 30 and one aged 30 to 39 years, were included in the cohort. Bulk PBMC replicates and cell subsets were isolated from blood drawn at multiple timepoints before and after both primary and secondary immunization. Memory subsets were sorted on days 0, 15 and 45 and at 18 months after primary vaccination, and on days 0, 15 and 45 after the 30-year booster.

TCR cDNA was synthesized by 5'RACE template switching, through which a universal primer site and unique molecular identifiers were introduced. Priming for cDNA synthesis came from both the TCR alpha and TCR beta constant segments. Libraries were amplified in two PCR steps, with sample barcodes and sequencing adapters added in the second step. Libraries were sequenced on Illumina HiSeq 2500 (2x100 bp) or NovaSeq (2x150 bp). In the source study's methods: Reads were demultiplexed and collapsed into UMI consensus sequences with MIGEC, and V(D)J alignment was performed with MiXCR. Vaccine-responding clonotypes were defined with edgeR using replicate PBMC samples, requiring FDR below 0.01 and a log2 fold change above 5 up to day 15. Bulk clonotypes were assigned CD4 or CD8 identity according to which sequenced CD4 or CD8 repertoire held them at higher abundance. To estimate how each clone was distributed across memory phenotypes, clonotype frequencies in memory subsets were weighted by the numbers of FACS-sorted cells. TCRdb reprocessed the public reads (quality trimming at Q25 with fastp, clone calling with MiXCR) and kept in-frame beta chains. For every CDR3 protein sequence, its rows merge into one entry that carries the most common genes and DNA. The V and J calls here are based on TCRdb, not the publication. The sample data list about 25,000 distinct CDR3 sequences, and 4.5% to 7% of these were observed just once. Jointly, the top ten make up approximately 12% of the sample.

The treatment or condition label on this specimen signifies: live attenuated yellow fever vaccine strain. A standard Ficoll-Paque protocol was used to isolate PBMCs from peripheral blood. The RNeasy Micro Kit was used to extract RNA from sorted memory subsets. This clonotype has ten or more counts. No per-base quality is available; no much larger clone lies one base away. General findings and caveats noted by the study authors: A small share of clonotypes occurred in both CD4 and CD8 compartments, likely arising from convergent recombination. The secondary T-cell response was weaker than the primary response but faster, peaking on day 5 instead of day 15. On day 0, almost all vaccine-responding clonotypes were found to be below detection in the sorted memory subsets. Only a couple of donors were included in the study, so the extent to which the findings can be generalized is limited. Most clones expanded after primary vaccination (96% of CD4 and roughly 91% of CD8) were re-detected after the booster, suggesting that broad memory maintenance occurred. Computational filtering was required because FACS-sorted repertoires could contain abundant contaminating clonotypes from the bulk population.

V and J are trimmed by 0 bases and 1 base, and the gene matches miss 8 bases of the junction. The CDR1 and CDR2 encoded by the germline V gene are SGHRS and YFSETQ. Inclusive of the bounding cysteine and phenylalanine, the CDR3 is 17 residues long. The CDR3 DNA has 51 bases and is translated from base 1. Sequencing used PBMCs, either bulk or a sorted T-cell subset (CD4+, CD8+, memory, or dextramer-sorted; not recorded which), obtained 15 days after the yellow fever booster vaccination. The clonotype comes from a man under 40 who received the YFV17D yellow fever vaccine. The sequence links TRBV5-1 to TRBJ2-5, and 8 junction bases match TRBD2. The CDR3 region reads CASSLAWGSGVQETQYF. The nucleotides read TGCGCCAGCAGCTTGGCCTGGGGTAGCGGGGTCCAAGAGACCCAGTACTTC.